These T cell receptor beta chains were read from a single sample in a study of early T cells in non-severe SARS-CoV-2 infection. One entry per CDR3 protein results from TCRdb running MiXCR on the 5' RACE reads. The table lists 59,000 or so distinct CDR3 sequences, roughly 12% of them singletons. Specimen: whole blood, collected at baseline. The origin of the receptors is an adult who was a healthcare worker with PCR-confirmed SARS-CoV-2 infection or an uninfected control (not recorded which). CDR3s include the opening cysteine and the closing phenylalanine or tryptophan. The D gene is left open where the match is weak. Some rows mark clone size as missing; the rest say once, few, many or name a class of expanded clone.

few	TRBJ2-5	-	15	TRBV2	TGTGCCAGCAGTTCATCACGGGCCTACCAAGAGACCCAGTACTTC	CASSSSRAYQETQYF
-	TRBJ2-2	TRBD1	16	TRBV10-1	TGCGCCAGCAGTGAGTCCTGGACAGGGAACACCGGGGAGCTGTTTTTT	CASSESWTGNTGELFF
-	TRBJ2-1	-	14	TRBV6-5	TGTGCCAGCAGTAGGGACACCTTTGACAATGAGCAGTTCTTC	CASSRDTFDNEQFF
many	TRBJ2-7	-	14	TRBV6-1	TGTGCCAGCAGTGTATCCCAGGATCCAAACGAGCAGTACTTC	CASSVSQDPNEQYF
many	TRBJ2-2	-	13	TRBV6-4	TGTGCCAGCAGTGACGGGGACACCGGGGAGCTGTTTTTT	CASSDGDTGELFF
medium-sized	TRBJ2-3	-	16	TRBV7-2	TGTGCCAGCAGCTCATTGGGGGCTGCCAGCACAGATACGCAGTATTTT	CASSSLGAASTDTQYF
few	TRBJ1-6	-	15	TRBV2	TGTGCCAGCAGCTCTTGGACGTCGGATAATTCACCCCTCCACTTT	CASSSWTSDNSPLHF
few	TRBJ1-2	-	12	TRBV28	TGTGCCAGCAGTAATCGGAACTATGGCTACACCTTC	CASSNRNYGYTF
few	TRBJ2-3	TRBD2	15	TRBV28	TGTGCCAGCAGTCCCCACCGGGAGGGGGGAGATACGCAGTATTTT	CASSPHREGGDTQYF
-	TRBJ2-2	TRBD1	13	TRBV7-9	TGTGCCAGCAGCTCGACAGGGACCGGGGAGCTGTTTTTT	CASSSTGTGELFF
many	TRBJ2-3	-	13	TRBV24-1	TGTGCCACGCAGGGTGGTGGCACAGATACGCAGTATTTT	CATQGGGTDTQYF
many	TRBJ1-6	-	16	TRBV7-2	TGTGCCAGCAGCCCTAACAGTCCCTCCTATAATTCACCCCTCCACTTT	CASSPNSPSYNSPLHF
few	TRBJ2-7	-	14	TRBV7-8	TGTGCCAGCAGCTTACTTAGGGCAACCTACGAGCAGTACTTC	CASSLLRATYEQYF
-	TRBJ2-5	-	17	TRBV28	TGTGCCAGCAGCCGTATGCCAAGACAGCCTAAAAGGGAGACCCAGTACTTC	CASSRMPRQPKRETQYF
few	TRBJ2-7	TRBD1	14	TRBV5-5	TGTGCCAGCAGCTCGGACAGGGTCTCCTACGAGCAGTACTTC	CASSSDRVSYEQYF
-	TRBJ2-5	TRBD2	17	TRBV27	TGTGCCAGCAGTCCCGGACTAGCGGGGATAGGGGCTGAGACCCAGTACTTC	CASSPGLAGIGAETQYF
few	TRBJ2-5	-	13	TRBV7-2	TGTGCCAGCACAGCAACAGGGAGGGAGACCCAGTACTTC	CASTATGRETQYF
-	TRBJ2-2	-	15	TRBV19	TGTGCCAGTAGATACTGGCAGGCGAACACCGGGGAGCTGTTTTTT	CASRYWQANTGELFF
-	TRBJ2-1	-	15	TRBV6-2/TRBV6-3	TGTGCCAGCAGCTACGGGCGGGGCCCCTACAATGAGCAGTTCTTC	CASSYGRGPYNEQFF
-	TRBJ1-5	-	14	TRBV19	TGTGCCAGTAGTTGGGACGGAAATAATCAGCCCCAGCATTTT	CASSWDGNNQPQHF
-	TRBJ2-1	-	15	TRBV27	TGTGCCAGCAGTTTTATCCGGGACGGATACAATGAGCAGTTCTTC	CASSFIRDGYNEQFF
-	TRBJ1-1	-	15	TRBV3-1	TGTGCCAGCAGCCAAGTGCGGGGTACGGACACTGAAGCTTTCTTT	CASSQVRGTDTEAFF
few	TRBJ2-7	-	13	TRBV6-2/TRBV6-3	TGTGCCAGCATTGGACACCACTCCTACGAGCAGTACTTC	CASIGHHSYEQYF
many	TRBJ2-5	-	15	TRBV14	TGTGCCAGCAGCCCAACAAGGGGTTCGGCAGAGACCCAGTACTTC	CASSPTRGSAETQYF
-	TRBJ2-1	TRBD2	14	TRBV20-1	TGCAGTGCTAGCCCCCCGCGGGGGGGGAATGAGCAGTTCTTC	CSASPPRGGNEQFF
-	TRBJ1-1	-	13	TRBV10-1	TGCGCCAGCAGTGGATCCCTGAACACTGAAGCTTTCTTT	CASSGSLNTEAFF
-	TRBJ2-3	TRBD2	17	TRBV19	TGTGCCAGTAGTATCGCCCCGGGGGGAGACTCCACAGATACGCAGTATTTT	CASSIAPGGDSTDTQYF
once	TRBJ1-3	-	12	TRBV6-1	TGTGCCAGCAGTGTAAAAGGGCAGGCCATATATTTT	CASSVKGQAIYF
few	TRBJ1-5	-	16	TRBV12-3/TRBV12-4	TGTGCCAGCAGTTTTGGGGGACTCTATAGCAATCAGCCCCAGCATTTT	CASSFGGLYSNQPQHF
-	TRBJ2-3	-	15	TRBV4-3	TGCGCCAGCAGCCAAGGCTTCCCTAGCACAGATACGCAGTATTTT	CASSQGFPSTDTQYF
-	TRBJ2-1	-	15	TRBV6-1	TGTGCCAGCAGTCCTCACACGGACGGACCTAATGAGCAGTTCTTC	CASSPHTDGPNEQFF
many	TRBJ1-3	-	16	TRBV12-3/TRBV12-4	TGTGCCAGCAGTTTGGAGTGGCGGGGAGGTGGAAACACCATATATTTT	CASSLEWRGGGNTIYF
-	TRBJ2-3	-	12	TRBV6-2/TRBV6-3	TGTGCCAGCGGGCACAGGGAAGATACGCAGTATTTT	CASGHREDTQYF
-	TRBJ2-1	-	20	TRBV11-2	TGTGCCAGCAGCTTAGATGGGCGAGGCGGCGGGATCAGCTCCTACAATGAGCAGTTCTTC	CASSLDGRGGGISSYNEQFF
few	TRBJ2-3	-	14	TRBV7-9	TGTGCCAGCAGCTTAGGGTCTAGCACAGATACGCAGTATTTT	CASSLGSSTDTQYF
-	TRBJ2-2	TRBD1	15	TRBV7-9	TGTGCCAGCAGCCCCGGGACAGCGAACACCGGGGAGCTGTTTTTT	CASSPGTANTGELFF
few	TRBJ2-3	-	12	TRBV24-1	TGTGCCACCAGTAGAGGTACAGATACGCAGTATTTT	CATSRGTDTQYF
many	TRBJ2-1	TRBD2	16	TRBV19	TGTGCCAGTAGAAAAGTAGCGGGAAATTCCTACAATGAGCAGTTCTTC	CASRKVAGNSYNEQFF
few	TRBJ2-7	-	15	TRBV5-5	TGTGCCAGCAGTCAGGACACAGCCTCCTACTACGAGCAGTACTTC	CASSQDTASYYEQYF
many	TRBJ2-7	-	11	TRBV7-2	TGTGCCAGCAGCTCAGCCTTCGAGCAGTACTTC	CASSSAFEQYF
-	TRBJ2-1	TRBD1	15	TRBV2	TGTGCCAGCAGTGAAGACAGGGGATCCTACAATGAGCAGTTCTTC	CASSEDRGSYNEQFF
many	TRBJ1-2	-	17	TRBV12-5	TGTGCTAGTGGTTTGCCCTCCGGGGCCACTCCTAACTATGGCTACACCTTC	CASGLPSGATPNYGYTF
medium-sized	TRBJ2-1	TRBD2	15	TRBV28	TGTGCCAGCAGTACCCTAGCGGGAGGCCTTAATGAGCAGTTCTTC	CASSTLAGGLNEQFF
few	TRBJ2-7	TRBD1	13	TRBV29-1	TGCAGCGTAGAGGGACAGGGAGGGGACGAGCAGTACTTC	CSVEGQGGDEQYF
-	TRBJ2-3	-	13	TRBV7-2	TGTGCCAGCAGCCCTGGTCAGAGAGATACGCAGTATTTT	CASSPGQRDTQYF
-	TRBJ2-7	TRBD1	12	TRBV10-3	TGTGCCACCGGGACAGAGTTATACGAGCAGTACTTC	CATGTELYEQYF
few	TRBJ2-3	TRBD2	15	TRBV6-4	TGTGCCAGCAGTCCGTCTAGCGGAAACACAGATACGCAGTATTTT	CASSPSSGNTDTQYF
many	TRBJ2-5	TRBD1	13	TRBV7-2	TGTGCCAGCAGTTGGGACAGGGACGAGACCCAGTACTTC	CASSWDRDETQYF
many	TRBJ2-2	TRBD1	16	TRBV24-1	TGTGCCACCAGTGAGCCCGGGACAGGGTATGACGGGGAGCTGTTTTTT	CATSEPGTGYDGELFF
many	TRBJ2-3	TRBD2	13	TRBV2	TGTGCCAGCACGGGGACTAACACAGATACGCAGTATTTT	CASTGTNTDTQYF